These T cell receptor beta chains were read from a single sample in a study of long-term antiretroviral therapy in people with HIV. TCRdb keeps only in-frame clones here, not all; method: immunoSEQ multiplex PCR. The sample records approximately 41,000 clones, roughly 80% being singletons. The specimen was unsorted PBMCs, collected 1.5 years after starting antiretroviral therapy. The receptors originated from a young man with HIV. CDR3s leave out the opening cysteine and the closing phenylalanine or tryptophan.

CDR3 protein: ASSIVVRVGETQY
V gene: TRBV19
CDR3 length: 13

CDR3 protein: AISGQGKPQH
V gene: TRBV10-3
CDR3 length: 10

CDR3 protein: AIGGFLKDNQPQH
V gene: TRBV10-3
CDR3 length: 13

CDR3 protein: ASSHRQGEGQPQH
V gene: TRBV7-2
CDR3 length: 13

CDR3 protein: ASSLAGEGETQY
V gene: TRBV13
CDR3 length: 12

CDR3 protein: ASSVALDEQY
V gene: TRBV5-1
CDR3 length: 10

CDR3 protein: ASSSPSGMPYEQY
V gene: TRBV5-4
CDR3 length: 13

CDR3 protein: ASSYRGPAEKLF
V gene: TRBV6-5
CDR3 length: 12

CDR3 protein: ASSLASGANVLT
V gene: TRBV5-4
CDR3 length: 12

CDR3 protein: ASSSNGRAYEQY
V gene: TRBV6-5
CDR3 length: 12

CDR3 protein: ASSSDRSTEAF
V gene: TRBV7-7
CDR3 length: 11

CDR3 protein: ASSLLRGAGYT
V gene: TRBV28
CDR3 length: 11

CDR3 protein: ASSQGTASGALEQY
V gene: TRBV4-3
CDR3 length: 14

CDR3 protein: ASSHVFGNEQY
V gene: TRBV19
CDR3 length: 11

CDR3 protein: ASSLSSRHYEQY
V gene: TRBV27
CDR3 length: 12

CDR3 protein: ASSPGQGGNTEAF
V gene: TRBV5-5
CDR3 length: 13

CDR3 protein: SAGQANEKLF
V gene: TRBV29-1
CDR3 length: 10

CDR3 protein: ASSPDREGYGYT
V gene: TRBV5-1
CDR3 length: 12

CDR3 protein: ASSLSGTGQKLF
V gene: TRBV27
CDR3 length: 12

CDR3 protein: ASSSGTNNQPQH
V gene: TRBV6-6
CDR3 length: 12

CDR3 protein: ASSLVGSKETQY
V gene: TRBV5-4
CDR3 length: 12

CDR3 protein: ASRFGDQPQH
V gene: TRBV6-6
CDR3 length: 10

CDR3 protein: ASSVDFQLQETQY
V gene: TRBV9
CDR3 length: 13

CDR3 protein: ASRLQGGNTEAF
V gene: TRBV27
CDR3 length: 12

CDR3 protein: ASSLVGGQPF
V gene: TRBV5-4
CDR3 length: 10

CDR3 protein: ASSENANEQF
V gene: TRBV5-6
CDR3 length: 10

CDR3 protein: ASSLGLAGVNEQF
V gene: TRBV6-5
CDR3 length: 13

CDR3 protein: ASSPPNAGVGNNEQF
V gene: TRBV18
CDR3 length: 15

CDR3 protein: ASSVSLREWGTQY
V gene: TRBV11-2
CDR3 length: 13

CDR3 protein: SVERTGGGEQF
V gene: TRBV29-1
CDR3 length: 11

CDR3 protein: ASSFNSGWF
V gene: TRBV19
CDR3 length: 9

CDR3 protein: ASSLFAGGSDNEQF
V gene: TRBV5-1
CDR3 length: 14

CDR3 protein: ASSPIEGTDTQY
V gene: TRBV7-9
CDR3 length: 12

CDR3 protein: ASSYSQGHEKLF
V gene: TRBV6-5
CDR3 length: 12

CDR3 protein: ASSLASAYGYT
V gene: TRBV7-9
CDR3 length: 11

CDR3 protein: ASSPLETAGGVEQF
V gene: TRBV18
CDR3 length: 14

CDR3 protein: ASRGGGYT
V gene: TRBV18
CDR3 length: 8

CDR3 protein: AWTPGGVRAF
V gene: TRBV30
CDR3 length: 10

CDR3 protein: SVTPGTGELF
V gene: TRBV29-1
CDR3 length: 10

CDR3 protein: ASGRGEAF
V gene: TRBV19
CDR3 length: 8

CDR3 protein: AWSVSEVRAF
V gene: TRBV30
CDR3 length: 10

CDR3 protein: ASSLANYGYT
V gene: TRBV19
CDR3 length: 10

CDR3 protein: ASSSLGDRGGEKLF
V gene: TRBV27
CDR3 length: 14

CDR3 protein: SVIRDSDTQY
V gene: TRBV29-1
CDR3 length: 10

CDR3 protein: ASQTSRRDTQY
V gene: TRBV19
CDR3 length: 11

CDR3 protein: AISAMERYEQY
V gene: TRBV10-3
CDR3 length: 11

CDR3 protein: ASSPLGANYGYT
V gene: TRBV5-1
CDR3 length: 12

CDR3 protein: ASTRDPSREQY
V gene: TRBV28
CDR3 length: 11

CDR3 protein: ASSWGEYEQY
V gene: TRBV5-4
CDR3 length: 10